This record concerns one T cell receptor beta chain sequence. The antigen is not known. The record originates from a study of cytomegalovirus exposure and HLA in healthy donors. Study-level information: Of all 400 or so donors who were genotyped, about 84% belonged to the Caucasian-associated ancestry cluster.

This CDR3 contains 15 residues. Germline loops: CDR1 LGHNA, CDR2 YSLEER. V was trimmed by 1 base and J by 5 bases, leaving 11 bases between them. Primers included in the PCR were 60 Vbeta and 13 Jbeta primers. TCRdb keeps only in-frame clones here, not all; method: immunoSEQ multiplex PCR. The sample totals 55,000 to 75,000 clones; its top ten clones hold approximately 4.3%. Whole-study findings and limits: Sequencing likely caused a cluster of highly shared sequence variants. Cytomegalovirus status was reportedly diagnosed by the classifier with high sensitivity and specificity. In vitro confirmation showed a few CMV-associated chains to be CMV antigen specific.

The sample was PBMCs. The TCR was taken from a male donor in good health and CMV-seronegative. The chain links TRBV4-3 to TRBJ2-2, with D tentatively TRBD2 (5 bases). The CDR3 spells CASSQGRGRTGELFF. For the CDR3, the DNA is TGCGCCAGCAGCCAAGGCCGGGGTAGGACCGGGGAGCTGTTTTTT.